Here is one T cell receptor (beta chain) with its context. Its antigen is not yet known. No base quality values were provided; no much bigger clone lies one nucleotide off. Taken from cysteine to phenylalanine, the CDR3 has 17 residues. Here the CDR3 DNA is all that survives: 51 bases in frame from base 1. Based on the germline V gene (reference sequence), the CDR1 and CDR2 sequences are LGHDT and YNNKEL. Trimming removed 0 bases from V and 2 bases from J, leaving 16 bases between the germline ends. These data belong to a study of blood T cell repertoires in COVID-19 (dated by TCRdb to 2018 to 2020). With regard to the full study: Collaborator samples came from the United States, Italy and Spain and covered acute and convalescent phases of COVID-19. Where HLA class I and class II types were available, the types were taken from metadata supplied by the sample provider, not from assay-based typing. Deeply sampled blood TCRbeta repertoires from subjects exposed to, actively infected with, or recovered from COVID-19 were included in the dataset. Sample metadata almost always included a de-identified subject ID, COVID-19 status, age in years and sex. The samples were drawn from the first 160 participants of the ongoing ImmuneRACE study and from over 950 subjects provided by 6 global collaborators. The repertoires were made available in a free public database intended to serve as a resource for research on the immune response to SARS-CoV-2. The material from the prospective study consisted of cDNA or gDNA derived from T cells, B-cell-depleted T cells, or PBMCs. Results the study describes overall, beyond this receptor: Clinical and demographic metadata were provided uncurated, with the amount varying by source and participant.

One collaborating source in Seattle enrolled patients while the patients were actively infected and followed the patients over time throughout the course of disease. Collaborating institutions collected whole blood in K2EDTA tubes following their own protocols. For TCRbeta analysis, collaborators shipped samples as frozen whole blood, isolated PBMCs, or DNA extracted from either of those sample types. The immunoSEQ Assay, a bias-controlled multiplex PCR, was used to amplify TCRbeta CDR3 regions from genomic DNA. Per the source publication's procedure: Within the assay, amplification of reference gene primers was used to estimate how many nucleated cells each sample contained. To quantify the absolute abundance of each unique TCRbeta CDR3 rearrangement, sequence reads were collapsed and filtered. For each sample, productive Simpson clonality was calculated as the square root of Simpson's diversity index across productive rearrangements. TCRdb carries this immuneACCESS record with in-frame sequences only. Its versions omit some clonotypes, under half of them owing to an unresolved V gene in the studies checked, with the rest unexplained. V, J and clone size reflect that table, while D and trimming were determined from the DNA. This sample is represented by 400,000 or so clones; around 90% of them were singletons. Roughly 0.78% of the sample rests with the top ten.

The rearranged chain carries TRBV3-1 (or the pseudogene TRBV3-2) and TRBJ1-1, with no confident D gene call. Source material: peripheral blood. The clonotype originates from a man aged 18 to 29 with COVID-19, enrolled during active disease. The DNA sequence reads TGTGCCAGCAGCCAAGATCGAGGGAGGTATTCAAACACTGAAGCTTTCTTT. The translation is CASSQDRGRYSNTEAFF.